The clone carrying this T cell receptor beta chain was recorded many times. What it binds is unknown. This specimen belongs to a study of regulatory T cells in long-lasting Graves disease. In building TCR beta libraries, iRepertoire HTBI primers were used together with Arm-PCR of CDR3 regions. TCRdb used MiXCR to reprocess the multiplex PCR reads, holding one entry per CDR3 protein. Among more than 400,000 distinct CDR3 sequences listed, roughly 17% were seen once. This CDR3 has 14 residues. The germline V and J ends were trimmed by 1 base and 7 bases, with 10 bases remaining between them. Germline V CDR1 and CDR2: SNHLY, FYNNEI. Time point described: newly diagnosed GD, antithyroid drugs for less than 3 months. Following extraction of RNA from PBMCs, that RNA was used to make the TCR library. General study results and limits: Persistent Graves' disease cases displayed lower TCR diversity than newly diagnosed ones. The researchers studied only peripheral blood, not thyroid tissue. Persistent cases favored TRBV28, TRBJ1-2 and TRBJ2-5.

The same sample was also used in a study of T cells in Graves' hyperthyroidism and ophthalmopathy. This second study says: When the TCR CDR3 underwent first-round RT-PCR, the HTBI primer set was used.

The sample consisted of peripheral blood mononuclear cells (PBMCs), taken at new diagnosis, from a patient treated with antithyroid drugs. J is TRBJ2-2 and V is TRBV2, with no clear D. The TCR originated in a middle-aged man with Graves disease. The CDR3 nucleotides read TGTGCCAGCAGTGAAGATGTGGTAGGCGGGGAGCTGTTTTTT. It encodes CASSEDVVGGELFF.